Below, 16 T cell receptor beta chains from the same sample are listed, as sequenced in a study of OX40 agonist ivuxolimab in advanced cancers. Method: immunoSEQ multiplex PCR; TCRdb's copy keeps in-frame clones and lacks some. Of tens of thousands of clones in the sample, 80% to 90% were seen once. Sequences were derived from CD4+ or CD8+ T cells sorted from blood, sampled in a trial of the OX40 agonist ivuxolimab. Receptors originate from an adult with an advanced solid tumor such as melanoma, head and neck, liver or kidney cancer.

The chain is built from TRBV19 and TRBJ2-5, with 10 bases matching TRBD1. Germline lookup yields CDR1 LNHDA and CDR2 SQIVND (reference sequence). The length of the CDR3 is 16 residues. V dropped 5 bases and J dropped 5; count of bases not matched to a gene: 11. CDR3 sequence: CASSSGQGGPTETQYF. In nucleotides, the CDR3 is TGTGCCAGTAGTTCCGGACAGGGGGGACCAACGGAGACCCAGTACTTC.

V gene TRBV5-1 combines with J gene TRBJ2-5, with D unresolved. The J call may be faulty, since TRBJ2-7 better matches the DNA end. The CDR3 loop spans 12 amino acids. Germline V gene data show CDR1 as SGHRS and CDR2 as YFSETQ. In DNA, the CDR3 is TGCGCCAGCAGCTTGGAGTCCTACGAGCAGTACTTC. This translates into CASSLESYEQYF.

The chain combines TRBV4-1 with TRBJ2-4; D might be TRBD2 (6 bases). V shed 4 bases and J shed 9 bases, with 19 bases lying between them. Germline V gene lookup returns CDR1 MGHRA and CDR2 YSYEKL. The CDR3 sequence is 15 residues long. The CDR3 spells CASSRLGGPNGIQYF. In nucleotides, the CDR3 is TGCGCCAGCAGCCGCCTGGGGGGACCGAACGGCATTCAGTACTTC.

This chain uses TRBV9 with TRBJ2-1; D perhaps matches TRBD2 (6 bases). Germline-derived CDR1 and CDR2 are SGDLS and YYNGEE. Deletions cut 4 bases from V and 9 bases from J, with 26 bases between. The CDR3 is 17 amino acids. The CDR3 sequence is CASSPSSGPPTDGEQFF. CDR3 sequence (DNA): TGTGCCAGCAGCCCAAGTAGCGGCCCGCCCACGGACGGTGAGCAGTTCTTC.

The rearrangement joins TRBV9 to TRBJ1-3; a weak D match, TRBD1 (5 bases). V was clipped by 3 bases and J by 3 bases, with 13 bases between them. The CDR3 covers 15 residues. In germline, CDR1 is SGDLS, CDR2 YYNGEE. The CDR3 DNA reads as TGTGCCAGCAGCGAGGGGAGCGTCTATGGAAACACCATATATTTT. It specifies CASSEGSVYGNTIYF.

This clone was picked up a small number of times. The CDR3 DNA reads TGTGCCAGCAGCACAAGGACAGGCGACGCGGCTGGCTACACCTTC. It codes for CASSTRTGDAAGYTF. This chain joins TRBV9 and TRBJ1-2, with 7 bases that match TRBD1. V gave up 4 bases and J gave up 7 bases; unmatched junction bases: 13. This CDR3 contains 15 residues. Germline-derived CDR1 and CDR2 are SGDLS and YYNGEE.

The V gene is TRBV5-1, the J gene TRBJ2-2; either TRBD1 or TRBD2 may supply D (5 bases each). Deletions cut 8 bases from V and 0 bases from J, with 11 bases between. The CDR3 sequence is 14 residues long. The germline V gene encodes CDR1 SGHRS and CDR2 YFSETQ. CDR3 in DNA: TGCGCCAGTAGTGGGACCGCGAACACCGGGGAGCTGTTTTTT. It encodes CASSGTANTGELFF.

This clone showed up just once. This chain uses TRBV5-4 with TRBJ2-5, with D tentatively TRBD2 (5 bases). Deletions cut 0 bases from V and 2 bases from J, with 11 bases between. The CDR3 covers 15 residues. CDR1 SGHNT and CDR2 YYREEE come from the germline V gene (reference sequence). For the CDR3, the DNA is TGTGCCAGCAGCTTGGTAGGAAGGAGGCAAGAGACCCAGTACTTC. It is translated as CASSLVGRRQETQYF.

J is TRBJ2-1 and V is TRBV6-1; D is unresolved. CDR1 is MNHNS, CDR2 SASEGT, per germline. This CDR3 has 17 residues. The germline V and J ends were trimmed by 4 bases and 0 bases, with 16 bases remaining between them. The CDR3 here is CASSGGNLQRSYNEQFF. In DNA form, the CDR3 reads TGTGCCAGCAGTGGCGGAAATCTGCAGCGCTCCTACAATGAGCAGTTCTTC.

The rearrangement links TRBV29-1 to TRBJ1-2, with D hard to call. The CDR3 totals 13 residues. V was trimmed by 4 bases and J by 9 bases, leaving 18 bases between them. Germline-derived CDR1 and CDR2 are SQVTM and ANQGSEA. The CDR3: CSVGSDLSVSYTF. In DNA form, the CDR3 reads TGCAGCGTTGGGTCAGATTTAAGTGTGAGCTACACCTTC.

The chain employs TRBV20-1 and TRBJ1-1, with a possible D match to TRBD1 (6 bases). Trimming shortened V by 1 base and J by 9 bases, and 9 bases separated the two germline ends. The V gene's germline CDR1 is DFQATT and CDR2 SNEGSKA (reference sequence). The CDR3 runs 11 residues. CDR3 nucleotide sequence: TGCAGTGCTAGAGCTACAGGGAAAGCTTTCTTT. Translating it yields CSARATGKAFF.

This chain connects TRBV7-9 to TRBJ2-3; possibly TRBD1 for D (6 bases). Per the germline V gene, CDR1 is SEHNR and CDR2 is FQNEAQ (reference sequence). The CDR3 runs to 17 residues. The V and J ends lost 3 bases and 2 bases respectively, with 18 bases between them. The CDR3 loop reads CASSLSRGTTLTDTQYF. Here the CDR3 DNA reads TGTGCCAGCAGCTTGAGTCGAGGGACAACTCTCACAGATACGCAGTATTTT.

This clone was counted a few times. V gene TRBV2 combines with J gene TRBJ2-1; perhaps D is TRBD1 or TRBD2 (5 bases each). CDR3 length: 15 amino acids. The V gene lost 6 bases and the J gene lost 6 bases, with 18 bases spanning the gap. Per germline, CDR1 SNHLY and CDR2 FYNNEI. CDR3 in DNA: TGTGCCAGCAGCCCGGGGCCTAGGGCCATCAATGAGCAGTTCTTC. It specifies CASSPGPRAINEQFF.

This clone was seen once. V and J are TRBV5-4 and TRBJ2-2, with D possibly TRBD2 on 5 matching bases. Germline CDR1 is SGHNT and CDR2 is YYREEE (reference sequence). Trimming left V 1 base short and J 2 bases short, with 9 bases between. This CDR3 region has 15 residues. As DNA, the CDR3 is TGTGCCAGCAGCTTGCCGGGGTCTAACACCGGGGAGCTGTTTTTT. It encodes CASSLPGSNTGELFF.

The CDR3 DNA follows: TGTGCCAGCAGTTTATCGGGGCGGGGACCCACCGGGGAGCTGTTTTTT. Translated: CASSLSGRGPTGELFF. The chain couples TRBV28 to TRBJ2-2; D is perhaps TRBD2 (6 bases). Germline assignment: CDR1 MDHEN and CDR2 SYDVKM. The V and J ends lost 1 base and 4 bases respectively, with 13 bases between them. The CDR3 covers 16 residues.

The CDR3 DNA is TGCGCCAGCAGCTTTGGGCGGACAACAACCGGGGAGCTGTTTTTT. Translating it yields CASSFGRTTTGELFF. This chain connects TRBV5-1 to TRBJ2-2; perhaps TRBD1 as D (5 bases). Trimming took 2 bases from V and 5 from J, leaving 13 bases between them. Germline loops: CDR1 SGHRS, CDR2 YFSETQ. The CDR3 extends over 15 amino acids.